This TCR beta chain was obtained from a study of T cell responses to AZD1222 COVID-19 vaccine. For this clone: The antigen is not known.

Overall study findings and caveats: Baseline seropositivity occurred in only a handful of AZD1222 recipients. Targets within unmutated variant regions were reportedly found for nearly half of spike-specific TCRs. The donors showed a predominance of white British ancestry and of females, with possible underestimation of clonal diversity. Once two AZD1222 doses were given, Spike-specific TCR breadth and depth went up.

The germline CDR1 and CDR2 sequences are MDHEN and SYDVKM. The V gene end was trimmed by 8 bases and the J gene end by 6 bases; junction bases not matched to a gene: 8. The CDR3 spans 14 residues. The method was immunoSEQ multiplex PCR; TCRdb's version includes in-frame clones alone and lacks a portion of them. The table records fewer than 130,000 clones, more than 90% of them present only once. The clonotype originates from an adult in good health. This chain joins TRBV28 and TRBJ2-2, with 8 bases identical to TRBD2. The source material was peripheral blood, sampled on day 0 of AZD1222 vaccination. The CDR3 nucleotides read TGTGCCAGCCGTGCAAGCGGGGGACCCGGGGAGCTGTTTTTT. Amino acids: CASRASGGPGELFF.